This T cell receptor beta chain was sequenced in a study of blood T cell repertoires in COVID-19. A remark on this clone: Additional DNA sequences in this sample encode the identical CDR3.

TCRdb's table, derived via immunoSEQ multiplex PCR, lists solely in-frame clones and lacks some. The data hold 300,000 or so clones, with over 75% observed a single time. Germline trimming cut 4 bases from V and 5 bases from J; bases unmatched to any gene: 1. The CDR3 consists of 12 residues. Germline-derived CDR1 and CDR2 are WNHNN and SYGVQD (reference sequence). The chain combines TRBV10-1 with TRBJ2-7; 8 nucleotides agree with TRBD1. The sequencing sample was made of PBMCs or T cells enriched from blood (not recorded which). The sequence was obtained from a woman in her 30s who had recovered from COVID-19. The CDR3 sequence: CASSGQGNEQYF. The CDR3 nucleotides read TGCGCCAGCAGTGGACAGGGGAACGAGCAGTACTTC.